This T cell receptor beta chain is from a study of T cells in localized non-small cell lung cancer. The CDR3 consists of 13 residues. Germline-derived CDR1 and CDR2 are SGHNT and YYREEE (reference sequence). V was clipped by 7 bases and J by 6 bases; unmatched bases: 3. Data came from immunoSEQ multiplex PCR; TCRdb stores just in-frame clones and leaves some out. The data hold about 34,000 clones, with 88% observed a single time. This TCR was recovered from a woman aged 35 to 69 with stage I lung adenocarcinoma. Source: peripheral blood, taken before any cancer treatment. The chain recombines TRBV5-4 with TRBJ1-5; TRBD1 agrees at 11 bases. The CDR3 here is CASGQGAGQPQHF. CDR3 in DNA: TGTGCCAGCGGACAGGGGGCGGGTCAGCCCCAGCATTTT.